The TCR beta chain under discussion was sequenced for a study of early T cells in non-severe SARS-CoV-2 infection. Study summary: Chains were not paired, and sequencing was done on bulk RNA from unsorted whole blood.

V was cut by 4 bases and J by 3 bases, with 16 bases left in between. This CDR3 comprises 15 residues. In germline, CDR1 is SQVTM, CDR2 ANQGSEA. Unique molecular identifiers (one per individual cDNA molecule) were attached. From the 5' RACE reads, TCRdb called clonotypes with MiXCR, one entry per CDR3 protein. Of nearly 60,000 distinct CDR3 sequences in the sample, more than 9.5% were seen once. This clonotype was obtained from an adult who was a healthcare worker with PCR-confirmed SARS-CoV-2 infection or an uninfected control (not recorded which). This sequence joins TRBV29-1 and TRBJ1-3; D call uncertain. Sequencing was carried out using whole blood. The CDR3 here is CSVANTQTRGNTIYF. In nucleotides, the CDR3 is TGCAGCGTTGCTAACACGCAGACGCGTGGAAACACCATATATTTT.